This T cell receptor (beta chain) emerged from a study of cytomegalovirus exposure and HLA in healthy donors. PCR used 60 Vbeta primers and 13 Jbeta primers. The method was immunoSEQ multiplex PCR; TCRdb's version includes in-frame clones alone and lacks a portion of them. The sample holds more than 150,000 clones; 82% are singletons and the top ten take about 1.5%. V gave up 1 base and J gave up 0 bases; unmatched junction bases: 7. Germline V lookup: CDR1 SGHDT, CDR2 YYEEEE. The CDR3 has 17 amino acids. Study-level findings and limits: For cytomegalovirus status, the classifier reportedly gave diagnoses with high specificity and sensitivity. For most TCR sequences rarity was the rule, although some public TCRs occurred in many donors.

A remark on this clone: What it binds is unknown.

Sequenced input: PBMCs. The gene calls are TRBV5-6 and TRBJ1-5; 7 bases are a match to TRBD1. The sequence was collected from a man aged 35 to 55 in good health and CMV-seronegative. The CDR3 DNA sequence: TGTGCCAGCAGCTTGCTAACAGGGGCCCATAGCAATCAGCCCCAGCATTTT. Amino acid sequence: CASSLLTGAHSNQPQHF.